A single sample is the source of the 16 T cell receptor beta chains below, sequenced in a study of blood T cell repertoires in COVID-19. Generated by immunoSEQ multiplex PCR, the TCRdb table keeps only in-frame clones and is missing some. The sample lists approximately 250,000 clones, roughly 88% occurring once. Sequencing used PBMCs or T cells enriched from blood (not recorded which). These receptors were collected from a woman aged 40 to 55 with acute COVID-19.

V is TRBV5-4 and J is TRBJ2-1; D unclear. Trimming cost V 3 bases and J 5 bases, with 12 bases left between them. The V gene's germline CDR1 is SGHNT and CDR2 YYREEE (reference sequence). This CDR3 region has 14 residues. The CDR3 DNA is TGTGCCAGCAGCTCCGTCGAGAGTCACAATGAGCAGTTCTTC. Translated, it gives CASSSVESHNEQFF.

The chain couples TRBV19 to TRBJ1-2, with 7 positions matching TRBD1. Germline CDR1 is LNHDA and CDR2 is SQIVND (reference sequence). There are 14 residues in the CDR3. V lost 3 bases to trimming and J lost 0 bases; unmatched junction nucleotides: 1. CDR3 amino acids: CASSMQGANYGYTF. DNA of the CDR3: TGTGCCAGTAGTATGCAGGGGGCTAACTATGGCTACACCTTC.

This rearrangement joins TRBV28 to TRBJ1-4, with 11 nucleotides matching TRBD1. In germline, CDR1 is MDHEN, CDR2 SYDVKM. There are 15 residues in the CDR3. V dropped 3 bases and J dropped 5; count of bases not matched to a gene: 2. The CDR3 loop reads CASSLGDRGNEKLFF. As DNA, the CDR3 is TGTGCCAGCAGTTTGGGGGACAGGGGGAATGAAAAACTGTTTTTT.

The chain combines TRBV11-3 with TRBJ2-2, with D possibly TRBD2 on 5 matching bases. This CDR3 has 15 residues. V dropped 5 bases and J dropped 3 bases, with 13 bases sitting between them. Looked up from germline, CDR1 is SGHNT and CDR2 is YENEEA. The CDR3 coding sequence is TGTGCCAGCAGCCACCGGGAAAAGGACACCGGGGAGCTGTTTTTT. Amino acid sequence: CASSHREKDTGELFF.

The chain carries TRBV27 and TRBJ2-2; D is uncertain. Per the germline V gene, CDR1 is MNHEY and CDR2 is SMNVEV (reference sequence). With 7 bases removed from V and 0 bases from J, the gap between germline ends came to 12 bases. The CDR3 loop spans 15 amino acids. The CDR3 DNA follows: TGTGCCAGCACATATAGCACTTCGAACACCGGGGAGCTGTTTTTT. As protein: CASTYSTSNTGELFF.

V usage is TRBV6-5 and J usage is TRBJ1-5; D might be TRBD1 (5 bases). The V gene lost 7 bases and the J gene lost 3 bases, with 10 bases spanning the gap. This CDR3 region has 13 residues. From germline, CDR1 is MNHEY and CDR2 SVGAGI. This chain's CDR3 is CASKGAHNQPQHF. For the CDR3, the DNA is TGTGCCAGCAAAGGGGCCCACAATCAGCCCCAGCATTTT.

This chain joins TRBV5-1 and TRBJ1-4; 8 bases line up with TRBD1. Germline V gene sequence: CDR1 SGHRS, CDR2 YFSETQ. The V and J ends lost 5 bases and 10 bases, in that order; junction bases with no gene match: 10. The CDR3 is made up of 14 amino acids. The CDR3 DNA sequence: TGCGCCAGCAGTTACGGACAGGGAGAAGGAAAACTGTTTTTT. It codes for CASSYGQGEGKLFF.

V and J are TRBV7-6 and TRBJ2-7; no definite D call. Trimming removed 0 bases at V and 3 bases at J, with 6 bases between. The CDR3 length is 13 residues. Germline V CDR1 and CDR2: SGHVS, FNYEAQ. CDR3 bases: TGTGCCAGCAGCTTAGCGCCAGGCTACGAGCAGTACTTC. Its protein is CASSLAPGYEQYF.

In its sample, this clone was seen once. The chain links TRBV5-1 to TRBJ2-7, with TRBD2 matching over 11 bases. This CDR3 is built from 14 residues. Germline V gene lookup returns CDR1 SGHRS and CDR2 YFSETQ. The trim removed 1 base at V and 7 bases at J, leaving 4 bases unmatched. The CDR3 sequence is CASSLLTSGVEQYF. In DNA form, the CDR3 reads TGCGCCAGCAGCTTGTTGACTAGCGGGGTGGAGCAGTACTTC. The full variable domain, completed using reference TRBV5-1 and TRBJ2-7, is KAGVTQTPRYLIKTRGQQVTLSCSPISGHRSVSWYQQTPGQGLQFLFEYFSETQRNKGNFPGRFSGRQFSNSRSEMNVSTLELGDSALYLCASSLLTSGVEQYFGPGTRLTVT.

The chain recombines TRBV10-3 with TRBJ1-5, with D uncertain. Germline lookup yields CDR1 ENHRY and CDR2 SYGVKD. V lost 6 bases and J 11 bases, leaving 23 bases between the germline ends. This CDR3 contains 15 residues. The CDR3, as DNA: TGTGCCATCAGGGCCTCAGGCCCCGGTCGGTCGGCCCAGCATTTT. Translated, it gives CAIRASGPGRSAQHF.

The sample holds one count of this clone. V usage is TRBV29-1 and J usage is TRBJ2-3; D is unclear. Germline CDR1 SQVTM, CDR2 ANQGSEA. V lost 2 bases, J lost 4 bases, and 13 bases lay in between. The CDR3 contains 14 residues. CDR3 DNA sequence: TGCAGCGTTGAATCCGACATTACCCCAGATACGCAGTATTTT. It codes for CSVESDITPDTQYF.

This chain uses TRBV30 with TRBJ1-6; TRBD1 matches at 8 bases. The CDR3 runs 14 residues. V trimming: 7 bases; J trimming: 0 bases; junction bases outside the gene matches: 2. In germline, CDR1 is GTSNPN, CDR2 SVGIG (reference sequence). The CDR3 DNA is TGTGCCTCACAGGGGGTCTCCTATAATTCACCCCTCCACTTT. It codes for CASQGVSYNSPLHF.

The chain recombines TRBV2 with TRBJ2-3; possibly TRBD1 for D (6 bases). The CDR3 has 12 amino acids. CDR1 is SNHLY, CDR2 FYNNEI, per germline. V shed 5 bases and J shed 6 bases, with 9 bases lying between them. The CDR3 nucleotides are TGTGCCAGCAGTTTTAGGGGGGATACGCAGTATTTT. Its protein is CASSFRGDTQYF.

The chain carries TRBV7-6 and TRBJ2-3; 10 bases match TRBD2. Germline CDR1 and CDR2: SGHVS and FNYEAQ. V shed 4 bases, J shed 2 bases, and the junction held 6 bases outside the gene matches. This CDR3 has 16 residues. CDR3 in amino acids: CASSSQAGGFTDTQYF. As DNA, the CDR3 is TGTGCCAGCAGCTCCCAAGCGGGGGGGTTCACAGATACGCAGTATTTT.

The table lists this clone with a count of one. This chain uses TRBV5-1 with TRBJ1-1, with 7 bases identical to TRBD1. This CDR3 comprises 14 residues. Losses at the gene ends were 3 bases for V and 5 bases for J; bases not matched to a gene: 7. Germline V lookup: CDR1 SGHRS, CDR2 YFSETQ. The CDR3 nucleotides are TGCGCCAGCAGCTCACAGGGGTATGGGACTGAAGCTTTCTTT. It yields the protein CASSSQGYGTEAFF.

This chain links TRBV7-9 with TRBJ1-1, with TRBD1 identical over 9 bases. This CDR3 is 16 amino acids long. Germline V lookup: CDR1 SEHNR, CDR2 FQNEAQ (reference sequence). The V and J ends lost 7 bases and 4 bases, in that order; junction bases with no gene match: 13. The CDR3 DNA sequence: TGTGCCAGCACCCCCCCCCGGGACAGGGTTTTCACTGAAGCTTTCTTT. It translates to CASTPPRDRVFTEAFF.